These 10 T cell receptor beta chains came from one sample sequenced in a study of T cell responses to AZD1222 COVID-19 vaccine. Assay used: immunoSEQ multiplex PCR; TCRdb lists only in-frame clones, some missing. The sample gives about 130,000 clones, around nine tenths of which show up once; approximately 3% is in the top ten. The input for sequencing was peripheral blood, taken on day 0 of AZD1222 vaccination. All receptors come from an adult in good health.

The chain carries TRBV21-1 and TRBJ1-5; the table calls TRBD1, which could not be checked here. TRBV21-1 is a pseudogene locus. This CDR3 spans 14 amino acids. The CDR3 loop reads CASSKTGCNQPQHF. The CDR3 bases are TGTGCCAGCAGCAAGACAGGGTGCAATCAGCCCCAGCATTTT.

The chain has TRBV6-4 and TRBJ2-7, with D possibly being TRBD2 (6 bases). CDR1 and CDR2 from the germline V gene are MRHNA and SNTAGT. The V and J ends lost 5 bases and 0 bases respectively, with 11 bases between them. The CDR3 has 14 residues. DNA for the CDR3: TGTGCCAGCAGTCAGGACGGGAGCTCCTACGAGCAGTACTTC. The encoded protein is CASSQDGSSYEQYF.

This clone was counted only a few times. The CDR3 region is CASSTWTGGLNGYTF. CDR3 bases: TGTGCCAGCAGTACTTGGACAGGGGGCCTTAATGGCTACACCTTC. V gene TRBV2 combines with J gene TRBJ1-2; 11 nucleotides line up with TRBD1. CDR1 and CDR2 from the germline V gene are SNHLY and FYNNEI. The CDR3 spans 15 residues. V lost 5 bases to trimming and J lost 6 bases; unmatched junction nucleotides: 8.

The chain couples TRBV23-1 to TRBJ2-1; D is ambiguous. TRBV23-1 is placed among ORFs of uncertain function. The CDR3 totals 10 residues. Trimming took off 7 bases at V and 2 bases at J, with 0 bases between the two ends. The DNA of the CDR3 is TGCGCCAGCACCTACAATGAGCAGTTCTTC. Amino acids: CASTYNEQFF.

The rearrangement joins TRBV20-1 to TRBJ1-1; D perhaps matches TRBD1 (5 bases). The germline V gene encodes CDR1 DFQATT and CDR2 SNEGSKA (reference sequence). V shed 1 base and J shed 7 bases, with 7 bases lying between them. CDR3 length equals 11 residues. The CDR3 nucleotides are TGCAGTGCTAGAGGACAGTTTGAAGCTTTCTTT. Translation: CSARGQFEAFF.

Points on this clone: This sample also contains other DNA sequences that code for the same CDR3. CDR3: CSASTGDSNQPQHF. CDR3 in DNA: TGCAGTGCTAGTACAGGAGATAGCAATCAGCCCCAGCATTTT. The rearrangement links TRBV20-1 to TRBJ1-5; TRBD1 is a possible D gene (5 bases). V was pared by 3 bases and J by 0 bases, with 9 bases between. The CDR3 loop spans 14 amino acids. In germline, CDR1 is DFQATT, CDR2 SNEGSKA (reference sequence).

The chain employs TRBV6-5 and TRBJ1-2; maybe TRBD1 (5 bases). Germline V CDR1 and CDR2: MNHEY, SVGAGI. CDR3 length: 15 amino acids. The V end lost 4 bases, the J end lost 1 base, and 13 bases lay between the germline ends. For the CDR3, the DNA is TGTGCCAGCAGTTCCCAGCCAGGGATTAACTATGGCTACACCTTC. Protein product: CASSSQPGINYGYTF.

The rearrangement uses TRBV19 and TRBJ1-5, with D possibly matching TRBD1 (5 bases). This CDR3 is 13 amino acids long. The ends were cut back, 6 bases at V and 7 bases at J, with 13 bases in the middle. The germline gives CDR1 LNHDA, CDR2 SQIVND (reference sequence). DNA for the CDR3: TGTGCCAGTAGGAGGGACTCAAAACAGCCCCAGCATTTT. This codes for CASRRDSKQPQHF. Combining the CDR3 with reference TRBV19 and TRBJ1-5 gives the whole variable domain DGGITQSPKYLFRKEGQNVTLSCEQNLNHDAMYWYRQDPGQGLRLIYYSQIVNDFQKGDIAEGYSVSREKKESFPLTVTSAQKNPTAFYLCASRRDSKQPQHFGDGTRLSIL.

V and J are TRBV29-1 and TRBJ2-3; no reliable D call. Per the germline V gene, CDR1 is SQVTM and CDR2 is ANQGSEA. The CDR3 covers 12 residues. The germline V and J ends were trimmed by 4 bases and 2 bases, with 7 bases remaining between them. CDR3 sequence reads: CSVVRHTDTQYF. Written as DNA, the CDR3 is TGCAGCGTTGTCCGTCACACAGATACGCAGTATTTT.

The chain is built from TRBV6-4 and TRBJ1-5; D unclear. This CDR3 has 13 amino acids. The ends were cut back, 2 bases at V and 4 bases at J, with 6 bases in the middle. Looked up from germline, CDR1 is MRHNA and CDR2 is SNTAGT. DNA of the CDR3: TGTGCCAGCAGTGACAGCCTTAATCAGCCCCAGCATTTT. Translated: CASSDSLNQPQHF.